The clone carrying this T cell receptor (beta chain) showed up many times. Its antigen is currently unknown. With 0 bases clipped from V and 4 bases from J, the junction kept 13 bases outside the gene matches. The CDR3 is 19 amino acids. Germline V gene lookup returns CDR1 SGHRS and CDR2 YFSETQ. Construction of TCR beta libraries was performed using quantitative 5'-RACE with molecular barcodes. TCRdb fed the 5' RACE reads into MiXCR, producing one record per CDR3 protein. The data hold some 250,000 distinct CDR3 sequences, with around a tenth observed a single time. The sample comes from a study of CD8 T cells in ankylosing spondylitis. Study-level results: Before this, some motif variants had been reported in reactive arthritis synovial fluid and blood. Reported data indicate significant enrichment of disease-linked clones within matched ankylosing spondylitis synovial fluid. Clones linked with disease were CD8+ and fairly uncommon in the peripheral blood.

The origin of this receptor is a male donor with ankylosing spondylitis or in good health (not recorded which). The chain carries TRBV5-1 and TRBJ2-2, with TRBD1 identical over 9 bases. The material sequenced was blood, either unsorted or a sorted T cell fraction (not recorded which). The CDR3 bases are TGCGCCAGCAGCTTGGCGGGACAGGGACCAGCGGAGCCCACCGGGGAGCTGTTTTTT. Protein sequence: CASSLAGQGPAEPTGELFF.